This T cell receptor (beta chain) emerged from a study of CD8+CD57+ T cells in acquired aplastic anemia. Turning to the study itself: Sorted CD4+ and CD8+ cells yielded roughly 3.1 ug of DNA on average. Study conclusions and caveats: Shared by patients and controls, 25 to 30 CD8+ CDR3s were abundant in patients.

Trimming cost V 0 bases and J 7 bases, with 15 bases left between them. The CDR3 spans 14 residues. Germline V gene sequence: CDR1 GTSNPN, CDR2 SVGIG (reference sequence). Sequenced patients had shown CD8+CD57+ cell expansion by flow cytometry. Severe acquired aplastic anemia affected all patients. The study sampled blood from patients who had received no therapy. Remarks on this clonotype: Its antigen is not known.

Profiles of TCR beta VDJ and CDR3 were generated from a genomic DNA template. One entry per CDR3 protein, called by TCRdb with MiXCR from the reads. This table has some 200,000 distinct CDR3 sequences, roughly 53% appearing once. Sequencing was carried out using sorted CD4+, CD8+, or CD8+CD57+ T cells (not recorded which) from PBMCs. This receptor was taken from a human donor with aplastic anemia. The chain combines TRBV30 with TRBJ1-2, with D unclear. The CDR3 spells CAWSVRPEGGGYTF. The CDR3 bases are TGTGCCTGGAGTGTAAGGCCAGAGGGTGGTGGCTACACCTTC.